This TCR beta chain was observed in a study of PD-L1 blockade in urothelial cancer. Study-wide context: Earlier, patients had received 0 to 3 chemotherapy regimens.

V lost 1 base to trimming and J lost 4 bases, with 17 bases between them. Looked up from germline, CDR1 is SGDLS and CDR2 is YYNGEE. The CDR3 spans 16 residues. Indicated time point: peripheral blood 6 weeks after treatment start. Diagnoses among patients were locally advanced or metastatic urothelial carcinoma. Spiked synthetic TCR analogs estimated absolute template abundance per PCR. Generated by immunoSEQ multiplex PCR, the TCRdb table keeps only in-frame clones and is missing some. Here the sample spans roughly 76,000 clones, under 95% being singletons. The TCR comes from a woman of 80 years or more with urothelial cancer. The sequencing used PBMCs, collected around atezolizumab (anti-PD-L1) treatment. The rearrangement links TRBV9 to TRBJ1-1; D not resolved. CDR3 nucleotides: TGTGCCAGCAGCGTAAATTCCCCCAACGAGGTCACTGAAGCTTTCTTT. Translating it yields CASSVNSPNEVTEAFF.